This T cell receptor (beta chain) was retrieved from a study of blood T cell repertoires in COVID-19. Whole-study context: The United States, Italy and Spain supplied acute and convalescent COVID-19 samples. PBMCs, B-cell-depleted T cells, or T cells were the source of the cDNA or gDNA that made up the material.

Under the authors' procedure: Reference gene primer amplification gave nucleated cell count estimates. Generated by immunoSEQ multiplex PCR, the TCRdb table keeps only in-frame clones and is missing some. The V and J calls and clone size were taken over from that table, and D and trimming were inferred from the DNA. The sample includes about 83,000 clones, around nine tenths seen only once; the top ten take approximately 16%. J lost 3 bases, V lost 7 bases, and 13 bases had no gene match. CDR3 length equals 17 residues. Germline CDR1 is MDHEN and CDR2 is SYDVKM. The source of this sequence is a woman older than 75 with active or convalescent COVID-19. Sequenced input: peripheral blood. This chain links TRBV28 with TRBJ1-5, with 9 bases matching TRBD1. The CDR3 DNA reads as TGTGCCAGCACCATATCCCCCGGGACAGGGATCAATCAGCCCCAGCATTTT. Translated, it gives CASTISPGTGINQPQHF.